This T cell receptor beta chain appears in the sequencing data of a study of human T cells and chemical hapten exposure. Study findings and constraints: Among TCRs, those above 1 in 1000 frequency were unaffected by DPC sensitization.

This clonotype was counted only a few times. Its antigen is unidentified. TCRdb ran MiXCR on the RACE reads and lists one entry per CDR3 protein. The sample lists 200,000 to 300,000 distinct CDR3 sequences, approximately 8.6% seen once, with approximately 2.2% in the top ten. The time point denotes: pre-sensitization, week 0. Specified treatment: therapeutic diphenylcyclopropenone sensitization with weekly scalp DPC. Per the germline V gene, CDR1 is LGHNA and CDR2 is YNFKEQ. The V gene lost 1 base and the J gene lost 2 bases, with 12 bases spanning the gap. There are 16 residues in the CDR3. The chain uses TRBV4-2 and TRBJ2-1, with D possibly TRBD2 on 5 matching bases. The sequence came from a woman aged 40-49 years with alopecia areata. Some clones in this sample may be carry-over from other donors' samples. Material: whole blood, obtained in connection with sensitization to the hapten diphenylcyclopropenone (DPC). The CDR3 coding sequence is TGTGCCAGCAGCCAAGGGGAGACTGCCCCCTACAATGAGCAGTTCTTC. Translated, it gives CASSQGETAPYNEQFF.